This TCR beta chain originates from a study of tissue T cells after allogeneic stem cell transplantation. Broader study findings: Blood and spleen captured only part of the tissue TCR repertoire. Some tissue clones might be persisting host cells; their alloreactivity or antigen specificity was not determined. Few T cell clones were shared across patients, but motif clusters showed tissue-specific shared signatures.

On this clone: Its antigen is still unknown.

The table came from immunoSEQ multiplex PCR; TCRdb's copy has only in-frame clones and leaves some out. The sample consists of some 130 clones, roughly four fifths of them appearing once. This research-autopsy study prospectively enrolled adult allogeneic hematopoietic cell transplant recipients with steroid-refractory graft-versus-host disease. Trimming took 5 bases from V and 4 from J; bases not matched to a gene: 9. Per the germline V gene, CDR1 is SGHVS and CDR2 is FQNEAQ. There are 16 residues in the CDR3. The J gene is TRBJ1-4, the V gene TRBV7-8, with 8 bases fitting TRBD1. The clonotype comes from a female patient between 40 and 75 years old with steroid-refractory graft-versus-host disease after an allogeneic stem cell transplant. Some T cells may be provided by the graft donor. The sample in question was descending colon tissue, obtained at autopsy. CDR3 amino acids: CASSPTPGQGNEKLFF. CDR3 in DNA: TGTGCCAGCAGCCCTACGCCCGGACAGGGTAATGAAAAACTGTTTTTT.